Given below is one TCR beta chain in context. Its target is unknown. The data are from a study of cytotoxic CD8 clonotypes in ibrutinib-treated CLL. Study information: For this cohort, patients were ten to twelve relapsed/refractory and about 16 treatment-naive, while 17 were IGHV unmutated.

The study's findings and limits: Progressing and sustained-remission patients had different sampling times.

This table comes from immunoSEQ multiplex PCR, and its TCRdb copy is limited to in-frame clones, with some not included. Of 50,000 to 70,000 clones listed, 50% to 60% are singletons. After removal of 0 bases from V and 5 bases from J, the junction contained 4 bases not matched to a gene. Germline values: CDR1 SGHDT, CDR2 YYEEEE. This CDR3 is built from 16 residues. The TCR originated in a human donor with chronic lymphocytic leukemia. The chain employs TRBV5-6 and TRBJ1-6, with 8 bases matching TRBD1. This specimen was PBMCs, taken at disease progression, from a patient treated with ibrutinib. CDR3 sequence (DNA): TGTGCCAGCAGCTTGGCAGGGGGCGGGGATAATTCACCCCTCCACTTT. This gives the protein CASSLAGGGDNSPLHF.